These 27 T cell receptor beta chains originate from one sample sequenced in a study of Ad26.COV2.S vaccination and SARS-CoV-2 variants. Treatment meaning: some 20 received Ad26.COV2.S at low or high dose, single or two shots; about 5 received placebo; per-sample allocation not given. Samples came from day 63 after the first vaccine or placebo injection. Profiling relied on immunoSEQ multiplex PCR, and the TCRdb table lists in-frame clones only, not all of them. The sample holds hundreds of thousands of clones, more than 80% seen once. Material: peripheral blood, obtained in a trial of Ad26.COV2.S vaccine versus placebo. These receptors all stem from a person aged 18-60 years who received the Ad26.COV2.S COVID-19 vaccine or a placebo.

This clone has just one count. This chain links TRBV28 with TRBJ1-4; 9 bases align to TRBD1. V was pared by 5 bases and J by 8 bases, with 9 bases of the junction left unmatched. CDR1 is MDHEN and CDR2 is SYDVKM in the germline V gene. The CDR3 runs 15 residues. The CDR3 DNA is TGTGCCAGCAGTCCACCGGACAGGGGTGGGGAAAAACTGTTTTTT. Amino acid sequence: CASSPPDRGGEKLFF.

J is TRBJ2-3 and V is TRBV5-8; 11 bases align to TRBD2. Germline assignment: CDR1 SGHTS and CDR2 YDEGEE. This CDR3 contains 17 residues. V was pared by 6 bases and J by 2 bases, with 11 bases of the junction left unmatched. The CDR3 here is CASNHLAGGLPTDTQYF. In DNA, the CDR3 is TGTGCCAGCAACCACTTAGCGGGAGGGTTGCCCACAGATACGCAGTATTTT.

This clone was detected a few times. The chain carries TRBV30 and TRBJ2-7; D gene ambiguous. Looked up from germline, CDR1 is GTSNPN and CDR2 is SVGIG (reference sequence). The CDR3 has 12 amino acids. Trimming shortened V by 7 bases and J by 2 bases, and 12 bases separated the two germline ends. The CDR3 here is CAFTTLPYEQYF. CDR3 sequence (DNA): TGTGCCTTCACTACGTTACCCTACGAGCAGTACTTC. Variable domain in full (rest from reference TRBV30 and TRBJ2-7): SQTIHQWPATLVQPVGSPLSLECTVEGTSNPNLYWYRQAAGRGLQLLFYSVGIGQISSEVPQNLSASRPQDRQFILSSKKLLLSDSGFYLCAFTTLPYEQYFGPGTRLTVT.

The chain links TRBV19 to TRBJ2-2, with 7 bases identical to TRBD1. V shed 6 bases, J shed 4 bases, and the junction held 5 bases outside the gene matches. The CDR3 is made up of 14 amino acids. Germline V gene lookup returns CDR1 LNHDA and CDR2 SQIVND (reference sequence). The chain's CDR3 is CASSPAGGTGELFF. The CDR3 region has the DNA TGTGCCAGTAGCCCAGCAGGGGGCACCGGGGAGCTGTTTTTT.

The chain couples TRBV19 to TRBJ2-1; D might be TRBD2 (5 bases). The CDR3 spans 14 residues. The ends were cut back, 5 bases at V and 0 bases at J, with 8 bases in the middle. Germline V lookup: CDR1 LNHDA, CDR2 SQIVND (reference sequence). The CDR3 loop is CASSGLTSYNEQFF. The CDR3 coding sequence is TGTGCCAGTAGTGGACTGACCTCCTACAATGAGCAGTTCTTC.

V usage is TRBV19 and J usage is TRBJ1-6, with 12 bases that match TRBD1. The CDR3 covers 18 residues. CDR1 is LNHDA and CDR2 is SQIVND in the germline V gene (reference sequence). V shed 4 bases and J 7 bases; nucleotides not matched to a gene: 11. The CDR3 spells CASSRGQGANNANSPLHF. In DNA, the CDR3 is TGTGCCAGTAGTAGGGGACAGGGGGCGAATAATGCCAATTCACCCCTCCACTTT.

The rearrangement uses TRBV6-1 and TRBJ1-4; possible D gene TRBD1, 5 bases. The CDR3 loop spans 18 amino acids. The germline V gene encodes CDR1 MNHNS and CDR2 SASEGT. Deletions cut 2 bases from V and 0 bases from J, with 16 bases between. CDR3 region: CASSEFVDGAATNEKLFF. As DNA, the CDR3 is TGTGCCAGCAGTGAATTCGTAGACGGGGCAGCAACTAATGAAAAACTGTTTTTT.

This chain links TRBV7-6 with TRBJ2-1; D might be TRBD1 (6 bases). Germline V gene data show CDR1 as SGHVS and CDR2 as FNYEAQ. The CDR3 has 15 residues. V lost 0 bases to trimming and J lost 7 bases, with 13 bases between them. The CDR3 loop reads CASSLAGARSNEQFF. The DNA of the CDR3 is TGTGCCAGCAGCTTAGCGGGGGCCCGAAGTAATGAGCAGTTCTTC.

The CDR3 coding sequence is TGTGCCAGCTCACCATGGGACAGCTCGGAGACCCAGTACTTC. This codes for CASSPWDSSETQYF. The rearrangement joins TRBV18 to TRBJ2-5, with TRBD1 identical over 7 bases. J was trimmed by 5 bases and V by 2 bases; bases with no gene match: 5. The CDR3 runs 14 residues. CDR1 and CDR2 from the germline V gene are KGHSH and LQKENI.

The V call is TRBV7-9, the J call TRBJ2-3; D is possibly TRBD1 or TRBD2 (5 bases each). Germline loops: CDR1 SEHNR, CDR2 FQNEAQ (reference sequence). The CDR3 has 12 amino acids. V was trimmed by 3 bases and J by 14 bases, leaving 15 bases between them. The CDR3 loop is CASSFIEGRAYF. The CDR3 coding sequence is TGTGCCAGCAGCTTCATTGAGGGGCGGGCGTATTTT.

This chain joins TRBV7-2 and TRBJ2-7; 16 bases align to TRBD2. Germline assignment: CDR1 SGHTA and CDR2 FQGNSA. Trimming at V came to 5 bases and at J to 9 bases, leaving 4 bases not matched to a gene. CDR3 length: 14 residues. CDR3 in DNA: TGTGCCAGCAGCCAGGGACTAGCGGGAGGGGTGCAGTACTTC. As protein: CASSQGLAGGVQYF.

The table lists this clone with a count of one. The junction shows a germline mismatch at one end, possibly a read error. The V and J genes are TRBV7-7 and TRBJ2-1; 10 bases are shared with TRBD1. Germline CDR1 is SSHAT and CDR2 is FNYEAQ (reference sequence). This CDR3 comprises 17 residues. CDR3 nucleotides: TGTGCTAGCAGCTTAGTGGGGGGTCCCGGGACAGGGGCTGAGCAGTTCTTC. Protein sequence: CASSLVGGPGTGAEQFF.

The V call is TRBV18, the J call TRBJ2-3; TRBD2 agrees at 9 bases. Trimming removed 3 bases from V and 7 bases from J; junction bases left unmatched: 11. The CDR3 contains 16 residues. CDR1 is KGHSH, CDR2 LQKENI, per germline. Here the CDR3 reads CASSPSVAGVGNTQYF. As DNA, the CDR3 is TGTGCCAGCTCACCCTCCGTAGCGGGGGTGGGAAATACGCAGTATTTT.

The chain has TRBV6-5 and TRBJ2-3; D tentatively reads TRBD1 or TRBD2 (5 bases each). The CDR3 totals 15 residues. With 3 bases removed from V and 2 bases from J, the gap between germline ends came to 12 bases. From germline, CDR1 is MNHEY and CDR2 SVGAGI. The CDR3 DNA follows: TGTGCCAGCAGTTATTTCCCGGGACCCACAGATACGCAGTATTTT. This encodes CASSYFPGPTDTQYF.

The chain uses TRBV19 and TRBJ1-5; D remains unclear. The CDR3 has 15 amino acids. Germline CDR1 reads LNHDA; CDR2 reads SQIVND (reference sequence). The germline V and J ends were trimmed by 3 bases and 4 bases, with 13 bases remaining between them. The CDR3 reads CASSISPLTNQPQHF. CDR3 nucleotides: TGTGCCAGTAGTATCTCCCCCCTAACTAATCAGCCCCAGCATTTT.

This clone was recorded only once. The chain employs TRBV6-6 and TRBJ1-3; D unresolved. The CDR3 length is 15 residues. The germline V and J ends were trimmed by 5 bases and 5 bases, with 16 bases remaining between them. Germline V gene lookup returns CDR1 MNHNY and CDR2 SVGAGI (reference sequence). CDR3 in DNA: TGTGCCAGCAGTCCGAGGACGGGAGAAAGAAACACCATATATTTT. Translated: CASSPRTGERNTIYF.

The chain combines TRBV12-5 with TRBJ2-3; perhaps TRBD1 as D (6 bases). CDR3 size: 15 residues. The V and J ends lost 2 bases and 1 base respectively, with 10 bases between them. Germline V gene sequence: CDR1 LGHNT, CDR2 FRNRAP. The CDR3 nucleotides are TGTGCTAGTGGTTTGCGCCGGACAGGCACAGATACGCAGTATTTT. Translation gives CASGLRRTGTDTQYF. Using reference TRBV12-5 and TRBJ2-3 for the parts outside the CDR3, the full variable domain is DARVTQTPRHKVTEMGQEVTMRCQPILGHNTVFWYRQTMMQGLELLAYFRNRAPLDDSGMPKDRFSAEMPDATLATLKIQPSEPRDSAVYFCASGLRRTGTDTQYFGPGTRLTVL.

This sequence joins TRBV7-9 and TRBJ2-7; no firm D call. V lost 1 base and J lost 6, with 16 bases in between. There are 15 residues in the CDR3. CDR1 and CDR2 (germline): SEHNR, FQNEAQ (reference sequence). CDR3 nucleotides: TGTGCCAGCAGCTTAGGACATATGTTTCCTGGCGAGCAGTACTTC. Translation gives CASSLGHMFPGEQYF.

The chain combines TRBV4-3 with TRBJ1-2; perhaps TRBD1 as D (6 bases). Germline lookup yields CDR1 LGHNA and CDR2 YSLEER. This CDR3 region has 14 residues. V lost 7 bases, J lost 1 base, and 13 bases lay in between. The CDR3 sequence: CASTATRGNYGYTF. Here the CDR3 DNA reads TGCGCCAGCACCGCGACCAGGGGTAACTATGGCTACACCTTC.

The V gene is TRBV29-1, the J gene TRBJ2-5; D might be TRBD1 (5 bases). V shed 5 bases and J shed 1 base, with 11 bases lying between them. This CDR3 has 13 residues. Germline lookup yields CDR1 SQVTM and CDR2 ANQGSEA. CDR3: CSVSRQLQETQYF. In DNA form, the CDR3 reads TGCAGCGTTAGTCGACAGCTCCAAGAGACCCAGTACTTC.

The rearrangement uses TRBV24-1 and TRBJ1-5, with D unresolved. Trimming stripped 4 bases from V and 12 bases from J, with 18 bases between. This CDR3 is 14 amino acids long. Germline V gene sequence: CDR1 KGHDR, CDR2 SFDVKD. CDR3 sequence reads: CATSEGGVGKVQHF. The CDR3 DNA reads as TGTGCCACCAGTGAAGGCGGGGTGGGGAAAGTCCAGCATTTT.

This clone came up a few times. This chain connects TRBV5-4 to TRBJ2-7; TRBD1 aligns across 8 bases. CDR1 SGHNT and CDR2 YYREEE come from the germline V gene (reference sequence). This CDR3 has 13 residues. Trimming removed 2 bases from V and 6 bases from J; junction bases left unmatched: 4. CDR3 bases: TGTGCCAGCAGCTTCCAGGGGGCGGGCGAGCAGTACTTC. Protein product: CASSFQGAGEQYF.

In regard to this clone: Other nucleotide sequences in the sample specify the same CDR3. The chain combines TRBV7-2 with TRBJ2-3; D uncertain. The length of the CDR3 is 14 residues. V was clipped by 2 bases and J by 0 bases, with 6 bases between them. Germline assignment: CDR1 SGHTA and CDR2 FQGNSA. The CDR3, as DNA: TGTGCCAGCAGCTTACGTGGGAGCACAGATACGCAGTATTTT. As protein: CASSLRGSTDTQYF.

J is TRBJ1-2 and V is TRBV2; D perhaps matches TRBD1 (5 bases). Germline assignment: CDR1 SNHLY and CDR2 FYNNEI. V lost 6 bases and J 4 bases, leaving 18 bases between the germline ends. This CDR3 is built from 15 residues. The chain's CDR3 is CASRPFGTASYGYTF. CDR3 DNA: TGTGCCAGCAGGCCCTTCGGGACGGCTAGCTATGGCTACACCTTC.

The chain carries TRBV30 and TRBJ2-5; 11 bases map to TRBD2. The trim removed 3 bases at V and 5 bases at J, leaving 5 bases unmatched. The V gene's germline CDR1 is GTSNPN and CDR2 SVGIG (reference sequence). The CDR3 length is 14 residues. CDR3 sequence: CAWSPLAGGETQYF. In DNA, the CDR3 is TGTGCCTGGAGCCCTCTAGCGGGGGGCGAGACCCAGTACTTC.

The rearrangement uses TRBV10-3 and TRBJ2-3, with 10 positions matching TRBD2. CDR3 length: 18 residues. The V gene end was trimmed by 3 bases and the J gene end by 4 bases; junction bases not matched to a gene: 13. Germline assignment: CDR1 ENHRY and CDR2 SYGVKD. As DNA, the CDR3 is TGTGCCATCAGTGAACGGGGGGTAGCGGGAGGTTTCGCAGATACGCAGTATTTT. This sequence encodes CAISERGVAGGFADTQYF.

This chain links TRBV7-9 with TRBJ2-6; no firm D call. This CDR3 contains 16 residues. V gave up 7 bases and J gave up 0 bases, with 13 bases separating them. Germline V CDR1 and CDR2: SEHNR, FQNEAQ (reference sequence). CDR3 nucleotide sequence: TGTGCCAGCACTGGGCCTACGAGCTCTGGGGCCAACGTCCTGACTTTC. Amino acid sequence: CASTGPTSSGANVLTF.